Here is one T cell receptor (beta chain) with its context. These data are taken from a study of blood T cell repertoires in COVID-19. For the study at large: Acute and convalescent COVID-19 specimens originated in the United States, Italy and Spain. T cells, B-cell-depleted T cells, or PBMCs supplied cDNA or gDNA.

Per the authors' pipeline: Estimation of nucleated cell counts was performed using reference gene primer amplification. TCRdb keeps only in-frame clones here, not all; method: immunoSEQ multiplex PCR. That table furnishes V, J and clone size, whereas the DNA furnished D and trimming. The data show about 250,000 clones, about 86% seen once. Per the germline V gene, CDR1 is LGHDT and CDR2 is YNNKEL (reference sequence). The CDR3 has 17 residues. V shed 4 bases and J 5 bases; nucleotides not matched to a gene: 13. This chain connects TRBV3-1 (or the pseudogene TRBV3-2) to TRBJ2-7; 11 nucleotides line up with TRBD2. Sequencing was performed on peripheral blood. The receptor's source is an elderly man with acute or convalescent COVID-19. CDR3 amino acids: CASSPSSGGWRYHEQYF. In DNA, the CDR3 is TGTGCCAGCAGCCCATCTAGCGGGGGGTGGCGGTACCACGAGCAGTACTTC.